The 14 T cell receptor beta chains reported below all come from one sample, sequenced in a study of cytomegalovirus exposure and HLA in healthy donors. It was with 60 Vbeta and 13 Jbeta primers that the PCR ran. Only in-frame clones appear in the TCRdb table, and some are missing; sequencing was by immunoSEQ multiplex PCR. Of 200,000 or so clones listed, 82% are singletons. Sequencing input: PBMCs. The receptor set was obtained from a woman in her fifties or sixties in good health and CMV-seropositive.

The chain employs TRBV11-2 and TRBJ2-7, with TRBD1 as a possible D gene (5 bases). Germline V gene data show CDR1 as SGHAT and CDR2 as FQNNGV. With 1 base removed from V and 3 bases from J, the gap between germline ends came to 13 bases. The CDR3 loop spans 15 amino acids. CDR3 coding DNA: TGTGCCAGCAGCTTAGTTAGCTCTAGGGGCTACGAGCAGTACTTC. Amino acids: CASSLVSSRGYEQYF.

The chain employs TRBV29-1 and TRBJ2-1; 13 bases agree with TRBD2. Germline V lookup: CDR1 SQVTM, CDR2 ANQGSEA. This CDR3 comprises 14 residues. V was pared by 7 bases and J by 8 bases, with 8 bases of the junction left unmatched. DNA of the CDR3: TGCAGCGCGGATGGACTAGCGGGAGCGTATGAGCAGTTCTTC. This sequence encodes CSADGLAGAYEQFF.

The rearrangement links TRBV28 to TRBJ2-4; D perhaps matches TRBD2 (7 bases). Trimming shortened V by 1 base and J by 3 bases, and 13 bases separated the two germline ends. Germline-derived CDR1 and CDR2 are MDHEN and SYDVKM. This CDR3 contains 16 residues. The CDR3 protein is CASSLLEGGGKNIQYF. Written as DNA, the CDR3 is TGTGCCAGCAGTTTATTGGAGGGGGGGGGCAAAAACATTCAGTACTTC.

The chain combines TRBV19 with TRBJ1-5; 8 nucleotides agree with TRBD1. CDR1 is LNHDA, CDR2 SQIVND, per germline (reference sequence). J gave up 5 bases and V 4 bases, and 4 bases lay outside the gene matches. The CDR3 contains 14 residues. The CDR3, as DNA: TGTGCCAGTAGTACGGACAGGGAGGATCAGCCCCAGCATTTT. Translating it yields CASSTDREDQPQHF.

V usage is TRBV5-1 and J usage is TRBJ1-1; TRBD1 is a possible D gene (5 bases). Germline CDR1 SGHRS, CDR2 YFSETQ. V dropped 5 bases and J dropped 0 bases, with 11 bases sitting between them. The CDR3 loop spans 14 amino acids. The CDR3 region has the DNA TGCGCCAGCAGGTTACAGGTGATGAACACTGAAGCTTTCTTT. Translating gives CASRLQVMNTEAFF.

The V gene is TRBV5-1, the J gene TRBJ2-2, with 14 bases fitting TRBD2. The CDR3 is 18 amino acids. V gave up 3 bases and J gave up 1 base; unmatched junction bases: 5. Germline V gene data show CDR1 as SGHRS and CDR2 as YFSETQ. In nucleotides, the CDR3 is TGCGCCAGCAGCTCGGCAGGGACTAGCGGGGGGAACACCGGGGAGCTGTTTTTT. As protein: CASSSAGTSGGNTGELFF.

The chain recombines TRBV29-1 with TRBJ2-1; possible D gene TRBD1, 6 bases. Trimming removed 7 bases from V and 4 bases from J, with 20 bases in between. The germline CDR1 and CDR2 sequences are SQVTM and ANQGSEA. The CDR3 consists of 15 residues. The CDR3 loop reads CSADPGQPLYNEQFF. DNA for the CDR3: TGCAGCGCTGACCCAGGACAGCCCCTATACAATGAGCAGTTCTTC.

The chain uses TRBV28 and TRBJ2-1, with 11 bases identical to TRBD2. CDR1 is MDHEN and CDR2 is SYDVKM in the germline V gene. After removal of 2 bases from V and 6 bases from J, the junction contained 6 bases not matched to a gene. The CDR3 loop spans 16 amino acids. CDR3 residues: CASSLPTGTSGNEQFF. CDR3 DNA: TGTGCCAGCAGTTTACCCACCGGGACTAGCGGCAATGAGCAGTTCTTC.

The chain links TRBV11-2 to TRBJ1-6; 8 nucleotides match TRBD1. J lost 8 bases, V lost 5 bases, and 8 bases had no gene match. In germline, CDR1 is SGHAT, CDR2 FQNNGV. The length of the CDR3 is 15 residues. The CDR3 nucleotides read TGTGCCAGCAGCAACAGGGGGGCCATCGATTCACCCCTCCACTTT. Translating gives CASSNRGAIDSPLHF.

This CDR3 reads CASSLPPAQGHNEQFF. Here the CDR3 DNA reads TGTGCCAGCAGCTTGCCACCGGCCCAGGGGCACAATGAGCAGTTCTTC. V is TRBV5-4 and J is TRBJ2-1; TRBD1 might be the D (6 bases). The CDR3 is 16 amino acids. CDR1 is SGHNT, CDR2 YYREEE, per germline (reference sequence). V lost 1 base and J 5 bases, leaving 16 bases between the germline ends. The complete variable domain, with remaining parts taken from reference TRBV5-4 and TRBJ2-1, reads ETGVTQSPTHLIKTRGQQVTLRCSSQSGHNTVSWYQQALGQGPQFIFQYYREEENGRGNFPPRFSGLQFPNYSSELNVNALELDDSALYLCASSLPPAQGHNEQFFGPGTRLTVL.

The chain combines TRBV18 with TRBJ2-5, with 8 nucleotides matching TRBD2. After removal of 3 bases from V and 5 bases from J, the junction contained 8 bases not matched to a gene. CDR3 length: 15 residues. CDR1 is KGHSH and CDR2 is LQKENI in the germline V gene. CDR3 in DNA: TGTGCCAGCTCACCCCCTTCGCGGGGGGACGAGACCCAGTACTTC. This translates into CASSPPSRGDETQYF.

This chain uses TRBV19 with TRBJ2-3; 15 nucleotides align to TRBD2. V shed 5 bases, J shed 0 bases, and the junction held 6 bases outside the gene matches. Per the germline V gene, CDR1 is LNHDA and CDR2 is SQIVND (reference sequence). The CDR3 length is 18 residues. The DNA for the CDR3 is TGTGCCAGTAGTCGGACTAGCGGGGGGGCAGATAGCACAGATACGCAGTATTTT. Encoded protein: CASSRTSGGADSTDTQYF.

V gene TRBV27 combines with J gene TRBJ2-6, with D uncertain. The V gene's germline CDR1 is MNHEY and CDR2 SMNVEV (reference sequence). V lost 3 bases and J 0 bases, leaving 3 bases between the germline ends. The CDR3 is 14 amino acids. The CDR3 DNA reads TGTGCCAGCAGTTTCCGCTCTGGGGCCAACGTCCTGACTTTC. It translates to CASSFRSGANVLTF. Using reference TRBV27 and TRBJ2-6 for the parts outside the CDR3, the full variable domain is EAQVTQNPRYLITVTGKKLTVTCSQNMNHEYMSWYRQDPGLGLRQIYYSMNVEVTDKGDVPEGYKVSRKEKRNFPLILESPSPNQTSLYFCASSFRSGANVLTFGAGSRLTVL.

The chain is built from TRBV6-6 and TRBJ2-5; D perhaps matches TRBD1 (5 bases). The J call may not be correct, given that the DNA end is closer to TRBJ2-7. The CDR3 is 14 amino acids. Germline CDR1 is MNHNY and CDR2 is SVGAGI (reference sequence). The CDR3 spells CASSRSTVGHEQYF. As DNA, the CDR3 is TGTGCCAGCAGCCGGTCGACAGTAGGCCACGAGCAGTACTTC.